This T cell receptor (beta chain) was recorded in a study of Ad26.COV2.S vaccination and SARS-CoV-2 variants. The treatment: around 19 received Ad26.COV2.S at low or high dose, single or two shots; several received placebo; per-sample allocation not given. Collection of samples fell on day 63 after the first vaccine or placebo injection. Regarding this clone: Its matching antigen is unknown.

Repertoires were generated with immunoSEQ multiplex PCR, while TCRdb's copy carries only in-frame clones and drops some. The repertoire holds approximately 300,000 clones, with roughly 80% as singletons. Study conclusions and caveats: Overall T cell responses may have been underestimated by the analyses of TCR breadth and depth.

The clonotype comes from a person aged 18 to 59 who received the Ad26.COV2.S COVID-19 vaccine or a placebo. This specimen consisted of peripheral blood, obtained in a trial of Ad26.COV2.S vaccine versus placebo.

CDR3 sequence: CASSRNIATDTQYF. The CDR3 DNA sequence: TGTGCCAGTAGTAGGAACATAGCAACAGATACGCAGTATTTT. This chain links TRBV19 with TRBJ2-3; no definite D call. The germline V and J ends were trimmed by 4 bases and 3 bases, with 11 bases remaining between them. CDR3 length: 14 residues. CDR1 is LNHDA and CDR2 is SQIVND in the germline V gene (reference sequence).